The 4 T cell receptor beta chains presented below share a single source sample, sequenced in a study of T-cell reconstitution after alpha-beta-depleted transplantation in children. The library targeted TCRbeta and was prepared with unique molecular identifiers. TCRdb recomputed calls from the PCR reads with MiXCR, one row per CDR3 protein. In the table there are about 58,000 distinct CDR3 sequences, 44% of which are singletons. The sample was PBMCs, mostly from graft donor cells, taken 360 days after TCRalphabeta/CD19-depleted stem cell transplant. Receptors originate from a male patient between 10 and 17 years old who had a stem cell transplant for acute lymphoblastic leukemia, so the T cells may come from the graft donor.

This clonotype was detected a few times. The chain uses TRBV10-2 and TRBJ2-5; tentatively, D is TRBD2 (6 bases). Trimming pared 5 bases from V and 5 bases from J, leaving 9 bases between. The CDR3 is 12 amino acids. Germline V CDR1 and CDR2: WSHSY, SAAADI. The CDR3: CASSRGGETQYF. CDR3 nucleotides: TGCGCCAGCAGTCGAGGAGGGGAGACCCAGTACTTC.

The chain joins TRBV5-5 to TRBJ2-7, with 9 bases that match TRBD1. With V trimmed by 2 bases and J by 4 bases, 7 bases remained unmatched. Germline V gene sequence: CDR1 SGHKS, CDR2 YYEKEE (reference sequence). This CDR3 is built from 15 residues. CDR3 residues: CASSLPPDRGYEQYF. The CDR3 region has the DNA TGTGCCAGCAGCTTACCCCCGGACAGGGGATACGAGCAGTACTTC.

This clonotype was seen repeatedly, ten times or more. The V call is TRBV12-5, the J call TRBJ2-1; D gene ambiguous. CDR1 is LGHNT, CDR2 FRNRAP, per germline. This CDR3 region has 14 residues. Trimming pared 0 bases from V and 7 bases from J, leaving 10 bases between. The chain's CDR3 is CASGLVHAANEQFF. The DNA for the CDR3 is TGTGCTAGTGGTTTGGTACATGCAGCAAATGAGCAGTTCTTC.

The chain carries TRBV5-1 and TRBJ2-7, with 7 bases lining up with TRBD2. V lost 0 bases to trimming and J lost 2 bases; unmatched junction nucleotides: 11. This CDR3 spans 17 amino acids. Per germline, CDR1 SGHRS and CDR2 YFSETQ. CDR3 sequence reads: CASSLDGTMAATYEQYF. CDR3 in DNA: TGCGCCAGCAGCTTGGACGGGACTATGGCGGCCACCTACGAGCAGTACTTC. Using reference TRBV5-1 and TRBJ2-7 for the parts outside the CDR3, the full variable domain is KAGVTQTPRYLIKTRGQQVTLSCSPISGHRSVSWYQQTPGQGLQFLFEYFSETQRNKGNFPGRFSGRQFSNSRSEMNVSTLELGDSALYLCASSLDGTMAATYEQYFGPGTRLTVT.